Here is one T cell receptor (beta chain) with its context. The antigen remains undetermined. This sample is part of a study of T-cell memory formation after mild COVID-19. For the study at large: There were largely donor-specific TCR clusters. Study-wide results and caveats: Proof of SARS-CoV-2 specificity was absent for the second-wave clones that crested on day 37. Most CD4+ clones that shrank were in CM and EM, while CD8+ ones turned up in EMRA.

TCR alpha and TCR beta cDNA libraries carrying sample barcodes and UMIs came from 5'RACE with constant-segment primers. One entry per CDR3 protein, called by TCRdb with MiXCR from the 5' RACE reads. The profile shows around 310,000 distinct CDR3 sequences, around 15% of them singletons. This CDR3 spans 14 amino acids. Germline V gene lookup returns CDR1 SGHVS and CDR2 FNYEAQ. The J segment lost 8 bases and the V segment lost 5 bases, leaving 6 bases of the junction unmatched. The receptor comes from a man between 18 and 29 years old who had mild COVID-19 (a few samples of this study predate the infection). Cell type and time point are not known. Sequenced input: PBMCs or a T cell subset sorted from them (not recorded which). The V and J genes are TRBV7-6 and TRBJ2-1; 10 bases agree with TRBD1. The CDR3 is CASSLRDRGHEQFF. CDR3 nucleotide sequence: TGTGCCAGCAGCCTCCGGGACAGGGGCCATGAGCAGTTCTTC.